This entry is about one T cell receptor (beta chain). Its antigen is not yet known. It has no much larger one-base neighbor in the sample; base qualities were not kept. The data are from a study of blood T cell repertoires in COVID-19 (dated by TCRdb to the early 2020s). Concerning the study at large: Samples from collaborators originated in the United States, Italy and Spain and spanned both the acute and convalescent phases of COVID-19. A de-identified subject ID, COVID-19 status, age in years and sex were almost always included in the sample metadata. The repertoires were made available in a free public database intended to serve as a resource for research on the immune response to SARS-CoV-2. The samples were drawn from two sources: the first 160 participants of the ongoing ImmuneRACE study, and 1,000 to 1,500 subjects contributed by 6 global collaborators. Deeply sampled blood TCRbeta repertoires from subjects exposed to, actively infected with, or recovered from COVID-19 were included in the dataset. HLA class I and class II types, where available, came from metadata supplied by the sample provider rather than from assay-based typing. The material from the prospective study consisted of cDNA or gDNA derived from T cells, B-cell-depleted T cells, or PBMCs. Beyond this particular receptor, the publication reports: Clinical and demographic metadata were provided uncurated, with the amount varying by source and participant.

The germline V and J ends show losses of 3 bases and 3 bases respectively, and no gene match explains 1 base of the junction. The germline V gene provides CDR1 MNHNS and CDR2 SASEGT. Inclusive of the bounding cysteine and phenylalanine, the CDR3 is 14 residues long. Only the CDR3 part of the read is kept: 42 bases, read in frame from the first base. The immunoSEQ Assay, a bias-controlled multiplex PCR, was used to amplify TCRbeta CDR3 regions from genomic DNA. In the source study's methods: The number of nucleated cells in each sample was estimated by amplification of reference gene primers within the assay. To quantify the absolute abundance of each unique TCRbeta CDR3 rearrangement, sequence reads were collapsed and filtered. For each sample, productive Simpson clonality was calculated as the square root of Simpson's diversity index over productive rearrangements. This immuneACCESS table, as held by TCRdb, lists in-frame sequences with V and J called but not all clones. Of the missing ones, under half trace to an unresolved V gene in checked studies; the others have no known cause. That table supplies the V and J calls and clone size; D and trimming were determined from the DNA. This sample has 110,000 or so clones in its table, and about 84% of those were observed once. The top ten clones comprise approximately 1.5% of the sample.

The collaborating institutions used their own protocols to collect whole blood in K2EDTA tubes. For TCRbeta analysis, collaborator samples were shipped as frozen whole blood, as isolated PBMCs, or as DNA extracted from either sample type. Rearrangement joined TRBV6-1 to TRBJ2-3; 9 central nucleotides agree with TRBD1. The receptor's source is a man aged 50-59 years with acute or convalescent COVID-19. The sample was peripheral blood. The CDR3 protein: CASSDGTGTDTQYF. The nucleotide sequence is given as TGTGCCAGCAGTGACGGGACAGGGACAGATACGCAGTATTTT.